The 28 T cell receptor beta chains listed next were all sequenced from one sample in a study of cytomegalovirus exposure and HLA in healthy donors. 60 Vbeta and 13 Jbeta primers were used in PCR. Libraries were prepared by immunoSEQ multiplex PCR; TCRdb keeps only in-frame clonotypes and omits some of them. The sample records about 89,000 clones, about 66% being singletons. Sequenced: PBMCs. These receptors were taken from a man aged 25-45 years in good health and CMV-seronegative.

CDR3 sequence reads: CASSPWEGLGTEAFF. CDR3 in DNA: TGTGCCAGCAGTCCTTGGGAGGGTTTGGGCACTGAAGCTTTCTTT. V gene TRBV6-5 combines with J gene TRBJ1-1, with D unresolved. Germline V gives CDR1 MNHEY, CDR2 SVGAGI. Trimming removed 5 bases from V and 4 bases from J, with 17 bases in between. The CDR3 contains 15 residues.

The rearrangement links TRBV30 to TRBJ1-3; D might be TRBD1 (5 bases). The CDR3 loop spans 16 amino acids. Germline V gene data show CDR1 as GTSNPN and CDR2 as SVGIG (reference sequence). Trimming pared 2 bases from V and 2 bases from J, leaving 16 bases between. CDR3 amino acids: CAWSHFGTGTGNTIYF. DNA of the CDR3: TGTGCCTGGAGTCACTTTGGGACTGGAACTGGAAACACCATATATTTT.

This chain uses TRBV9 with TRBJ1-1; D is unresolved. CDR3 size: 13 residues. CDR1 and CDR2 (germline): SGDLS, YYNGEE. V was shortened by 7 bases and J by 5 bases, with 15 bases between the two germline ends. The CDR3 DNA reads TGTGCCAGCGGCCTGGAGGGCGGAACTGAAGCTTTCTTT. This codes for CASGLEGGTEAFF.

The chain couples TRBV19 to TRBJ2-7; 7 bases are shared with TRBD1. The germline V gene has CDR1 LNHDA and CDR2 SQIVND (reference sequence). The junction had 10 bases not matched to a gene; V was cut back by 5 bases and J by 6 bases. This CDR3 spans 14 amino acids. CDR3 nucleotides: TGTGCCAGTAGTTCGACCGGGACAGCCGTCGAGCAGTACTTC. This encodes CASSSTGTAVEQYF.

The chain recombines TRBV10-3 with TRBJ2-6; the D gene is possibly TRBD2 (6 bases). With 1 base removed from V and 1 base from J, the gap between germline ends came to 11 bases. There are 17 residues in the CDR3. The germline V gene encodes CDR1 ENHRY and CDR2 SYGVKD. The CDR3 nucleotides read TGTGCCATCAGTGAGTACTTCGGGACTTCTGGGGCCAACGTCCTGACTTTC. Its protein is CAISEYFGTSGANVLTF.

The V and J genes are TRBV7-9 and TRBJ1-1, with a weak D call TRBD1 (5 bases). Trimming removed 1 base from V and 4 bases from J, with 7 bases in between. Germline V lookup: CDR1 SEHNR, CDR2 FQNEAQ (reference sequence). The CDR3 is 13 amino acids. The CDR3 DNA reads as TGTGCCAGCAGCTTAGAACAGGCCACTGAAGCTTTCTTT. Protein product: CASSLEQATEAFF.

The J gene is TRBJ1-5, the V gene TRBV7-2; no definite D call. The CDR3 loop spans 13 amino acids. Germline V gene sequence: CDR1 SGHTA, CDR2 FQGNSA. V was clipped by 4 bases and J by 6 bases, with 10 bases between them. CDR3 sequence reads: CASSSGSTQPQHF. The CDR3 DNA reads TGTGCCAGCAGCTCGGGTTCGACTCAGCCCCAGCATTTT.

V gene TRBV30 combines with J gene TRBJ1-5; D unclear. Germline V CDR1 and CDR2: GTSNPN, SVGIG (reference sequence). Trimming stripped 2 bases from V and 2 bases from J, with 10 bases between. The CDR3 has 14 amino acids. In DNA, the CDR3 is TGTGCCTGGAGTTTCGGGATGGGCAATCAGCCCCAGCATTTT. This sequence encodes CAWSFGMGNQPQHF.

The rearrangement links TRBV11-2 to TRBJ2-2; 12 bases line up with TRBD2. CDR3 length: 15 amino acids. The V segment lost 5 bases and the J segment 5 bases; nucleotides outside the gene matches: 3. CDR1 is SGHAT and CDR2 is FQNNGV in the germline V gene. The CDR3 sequence: CASSLGLAGTGELFF. The CDR3 nucleotides are TGTGCCAGCAGCCTCGGACTAGCGGGAACCGGGGAGCTGTTTTTT.

This clone appeared a few times. The chain uses TRBV4-2 and TRBJ1-2; D is unclear. The V end was cut by 0 bases, the J end by 4 bases, with 9 bases between. The CDR3 has 14 residues. Per the germline V gene, CDR1 is LGHNA and CDR2 is YNFKEQ. The CDR3 loop reads CASSQESESYGYTF. The DNA for the CDR3 is TGTGCCAGCAGCCAAGAGTCTGAGTCCTATGGCTACACCTTC.

The chain carries TRBV25-1 and TRBJ1-3; 11 positions match TRBD1. CDR3 size: 15 residues. Trimming removed 3 bases from V and 5 bases from J; junction bases left unmatched: 3. CDR1 and CDR2 from the germline V gene are MGHDK and SYGVNS. CDR3: CASSDGQGARNTIYF. The CDR3 nucleotides are TGTGCCAGCAGTGATGGACAGGGGGCAAGAAACACCATATATTTT.

This clone occurred a few times. The chain combines TRBV13 with TRBJ2-3; 13 positions agree with TRBD2. Germline V CDR1 and CDR2: PRHDT, FYEKMQ (reference sequence). V lost 0 bases, J lost 0 bases, and 6 bases stayed unmatched. This CDR3 comprises 19 residues. The CDR3 is CASSLGLAGGKQSTDTQYF. CDR3 coding DNA: TGTGCCAGCAGCTTAGGACTAGCGGGAGGGAAACAAAGCACAGATACGCAGTATTTT. Complete variable domain (other parts from reference TRBV13 and TRBJ2-3): AAGVIQSPRHLIKEKRETATLKCYPIPRHDTVYWYQQGPGQDPQFLISFYEKMQSDKGSIPDRFSAQQFSDYHSELNMSSLELGDSALYFCASSLGLAGGKQSTDTQYFGPGTRLTVL.

The CDR3 here is CASSFAWGQGKDTQYF. Written as DNA, the CDR3 is TGTGCCAGCAGCTTCGCATGGGGACAGGGAAAAGATACGCAGTATTTT. V gene TRBV7-2 combines with J gene TRBJ2-3; 9 bases agree with TRBD1. This CDR3 is 16 amino acids long. Germline V CDR1 and CDR2: SGHTA, FQGNSA. The V gene end was trimmed by 3 bases and the J gene end by 5 bases; junction bases not matched to a gene: 9.

V usage is TRBV29-1 and J usage is TRBJ2-7, with TRBD2 matching over 10 bases. V lost 6 bases and J lost 3; bases outside the gene matches: 5. This CDR3 is built from 13 residues. The germline gives CDR1 SQVTM, CDR2 ANQGSEA. CDR3 bases: TGCAGCGTCCTCAGCGGGGGGGACTACGAGCAGTACTTC. It yields the protein CSVLSGGDYEQYF.

The V and J genes are TRBV5-6 and TRBJ2-7; TRBD1 is a possible D gene (5 bases). The CDR3 contains 13 residues. Germline V gene data show CDR1 as SGHDT and CDR2 as YYEEEE. V was trimmed by 0 bases and J by 7 bases, leaving 11 bases between them. Here the CDR3 DNA reads TGTGCCAGCAGCTTGGGCAGGGTAGGAGAGCAGTACTTC. Its protein is CASSLGRVGEQYF.

Details on this clone: At one boundary the junction diverges from the germline segment, which might be a read error. The chain is built from TRBV7-9 and TRBJ1-5; TRBD1 agrees at 9 bases. CDR1 is SEHNR and CDR2 is FQNEAQ in the germline V gene (reference sequence). The CDR3 extends over 15 amino acids. Here the CDR3 reads CSSSLVGTGPQPQHF. The CDR3 DNA reads as TGTTCCAGCAGCTTAGTGGGGACAGGGCCGCAACCCCAGCATTTT.

The V call is TRBV2, the J call TRBJ2-5; the match to TRBD2 covers 7 bases. Germline V gene lookup returns CDR1 SNHLY and CDR2 FYNNEI. This CDR3 contains 15 residues. The J segment lost 3 bases and the V segment lost 8 bases, leaving 12 bases of the junction unmatched. The CDR3 DNA reads TGTGCCAGCTGTTTCAGGGCTAGCGGAGAAGAGACCCAGTACTTC. Translated, it gives CASCFRASGEETQYF.

A few counts support this clone. The V and J genes are TRBV25-1 and TRBJ2-1; 7 bases agree with TRBD2. The CDR3 totals 14 residues. V lost 6 bases, J lost 3 bases, and 5 bases stayed unmatched. From germline, CDR1 is MGHDK and CDR2 SYGVNS. CDR3 region: CASSGGKFYNEQFF. The CDR3 nucleotides read TGTGCCAGCAGCGGGGGGAAGTTCTACAATGAGCAGTTCTTC.

The V gene is TRBV18, the J gene TRBJ2-3; D call uncertain. The CDR3 is made up of 13 amino acids. The V gene's germline CDR1 is KGHSH and CDR2 LQKENI. V lost 5 bases and J lost 2, with 8 bases in between. The CDR3 protein is CASSSIVTDTQYF. As DNA, the CDR3 is TGTGCCAGCTCAAGCATAGTCACAGATACGCAGTATTTT.

The chain carries TRBV28 and TRBJ2-5, with D possibly being TRBD2 (7 bases). The germline V and J ends were trimmed by 4 bases and 2 bases, with 20 bases remaining between them. The CDR3 sequence is 17 residues long. Germline V gene sequence: CDR1 MDHEN, CDR2 SYDVKM. CDR3 region: CASSSPVRGGQQETQYF. The CDR3 coding sequence is TGTGCCAGCAGTTCACCGGTAAGGGGGGGTCAACAAGAGACCCAGTACTTC. The full variable domain, completed using reference TRBV28 and TRBJ2-5, is DVKVTQSSRYLVKRTGEKVFLECVQDMDHENMFWYRQDPGLGLRLIYFSYDVKMKEKGDIPEGYSVSREKKERFSLILESASTNQTSMYLCASSSPVRGGQQETQYFGPGTRLLVL.

This clone was seen a handful of times. The chain has TRBV11-2 and TRBJ2-1; 9 bases agree with TRBD2. Losses at the gene ends were 6 bases for V and 3 bases for J; bases not matched to a gene: 6. The CDR3 has 15 amino acids. Per germline, CDR1 SGHAT and CDR2 FQNNGV. The chain's CDR3 is CASSLIAGDYNEQFF. Here the CDR3 DNA reads TGTGCCAGCAGTCTCATAGCGGGGGACTACAATGAGCAGTTCTTC.

The chain employs TRBV30 and TRBJ2-6; 10 nucleotides align to TRBD1. The CDR3 has 14 residues. CDR1 and CDR2 (germline): GTSNPN, SVGIG (reference sequence). V was clipped by 5 bases and J by 3 bases; unmatched bases: 1. This CDR3 reads CAWDRGLGANVLTF. The DNA of the CDR3 is TGTGCCTGGGACAGGGGGCTTGGGGCCAACGTCCTGACTTTC.

V is TRBV5-5 and J is TRBJ2-2; D is undetermined. V gave up 1 base and J gave up 5 bases, with 6 bases separating them. The CDR3 totals 13 residues. The germline V gene encodes CDR1 SGHKS and CDR2 YYEKEE (reference sequence). The CDR3 region is CASSLMLTGELFF. CDR3 DNA: TGTGCCAGCAGCTTGATGTTAACCGGGGAGCTGTTTTTT.

This chain uses TRBV19 with TRBJ1-4; D is possibly TRBD1 (6 bases). V was pared by 6 bases and J by 7 bases, with 9 bases between. Germline CDR1 is LNHDA and CDR2 is SQIVND (reference sequence). The CDR3 has 12 residues. The CDR3 region is CASRGRGEKLFF. DNA for the CDR3: TGTGCCAGTAGGGGCAGGGGTGAAAAACTGTTTTTT.

This chain uses TRBV7-2 with TRBJ1-5, with D possibly being TRBD1 (6 bases). Trimming left V 4 bases short and J 3 bases short, with 16 bases between. The CDR3 contains 16 residues. Germline assignment: CDR1 SGHTA and CDR2 FQGNSA. This CDR3 reads CASSSPRGGVNQPQHF. In DNA form, the CDR3 reads TGTGCCAGCAGCTCGCCACGGGGGGGCGTCAATCAGCCCCAGCATTTT.

J is TRBJ2-3 and V is TRBV7-2; 7 bases fit TRBD1. V trimming: 5 bases; J trimming: 10 bases; junction bases outside the gene matches: 6. This CDR3 is built from 12 residues. Germline lookup yields CDR1 SGHTA and CDR2 FQGNSA. The CDR3 DNA follows: TGTGCCAGCAGCGTACAGGGGTTACCGCAGTATTTT. Its translation: CASSVQGLPQYF.

This clone has a handful of counts. The chain couples TRBV7-9 to TRBJ1-2; tentative D call: TRBD1 (6 bases). Germline loops: CDR1 SEHNR, CDR2 FQNEAQ (reference sequence). This CDR3 is 15 amino acids long. Trimming shortened V by 5 bases and J by 3 bases, and 16 bases separated the two germline ends. The CDR3 region is CASSLRDTGYYGYTF. The CDR3 bases are TGTGCCAGCAGCCTACGGGACACTGGATACTATGGCTACACCTTC. The full variable domain, in which reference TRBV7-9 and TRBJ1-2 provide the parts outside the CDR3, is DTGVSQNPRHKITKRGQNVTFRCDPISEHNRLYWYRQTLGQGPEFLTYFQNEAQLEKSRLLSDRFSAERPKGSFSTLEIQRTEQGDSAMYLCASSLRDTGYYGYTFGSGTRLTVV.

In nucleotides, the CDR3 is TGTGCCAGCTCACCAAGACAGTTCACCGGGGAGCTGTTTTTT. Translated: CASSPRQFTGELFF. This chain uses TRBV18 with TRBJ2-2, with a tentative D call TRBD1 (5 bases). V lost 2 bases to trimming and J lost 4 bases, with 8 bases between them. The CDR3 contains 14 residues. Germline V gives CDR1 KGHSH, CDR2 LQKENI.